This T cell receptor beta chain was documented in a study of CD8 T cells in Susac syndrome. The study, taken as a whole, reports: It was acknowledged in the study that its TCR sequencing and HLA analysis involved a relatively small number of individuals.

Random-hexamer reverse transcription was applied to about 0.45 to 1 ug RNA. The method of amplification for TCR beta CDR3 was immunoSEQ multiplex PCR, covering 54 Vbeta and 13 Jbeta. TCRdb re-called the immunoSEQ multiplex PCR reads through MiXCR, storing one row per CDR3 protein. In the table there are fewer than 150,000 distinct CDR3 sequences, about 94% of which are singletons. The CDR3 is made up of 18 amino acids. Germline V lookup: CDR1 LGHNA, CDR2 YNFKEQ. Trimming shortened V by 0 bases and J by 4 bases, and 21 bases separated the two germline ends. With respect to this clonotype: Antigen: not known.

This sequence was found in a human donor in good health. V gene TRBV4-2 combines with J gene TRBJ1-2; tentative D call: TRBD1 (6 bases). Sequencing used CD8+ T cells from PBMCs. The CDR3 region has the DNA TGTGCCAGCAGCCAAGATCGGCAGGAGGTACAGGGCCCCTATGGCTACACCTTC. It is translated as CASSQDRQEVQGPYGYTF.